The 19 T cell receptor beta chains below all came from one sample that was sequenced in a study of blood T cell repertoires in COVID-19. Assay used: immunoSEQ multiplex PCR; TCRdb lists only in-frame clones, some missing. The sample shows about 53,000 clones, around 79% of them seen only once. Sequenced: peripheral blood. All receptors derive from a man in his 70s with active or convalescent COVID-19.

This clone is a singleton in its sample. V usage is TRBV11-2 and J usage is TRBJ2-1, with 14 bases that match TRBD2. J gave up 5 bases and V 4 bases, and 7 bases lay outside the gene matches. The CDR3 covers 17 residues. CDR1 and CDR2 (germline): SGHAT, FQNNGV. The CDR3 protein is CASSYTRLAGGNNEQFF. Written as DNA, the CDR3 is TGTGCCAGCAGCTACACCCGACTAGCGGGAGGGAACAATGAGCAGTTCTTC.

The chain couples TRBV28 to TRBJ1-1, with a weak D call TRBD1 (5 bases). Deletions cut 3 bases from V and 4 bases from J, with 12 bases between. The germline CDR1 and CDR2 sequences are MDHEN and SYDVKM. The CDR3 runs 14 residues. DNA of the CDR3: TGTGCCAGCAGTTTCCCAGGGCTGAGCACTGAAGCTTTCTTT. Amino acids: CASSFPGLSTEAFF. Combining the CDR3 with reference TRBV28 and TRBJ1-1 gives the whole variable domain DVKVTQSSRYLVKRTGEKVFLECVQDMDHENMFWYRQDPGLGLRLIYFSYDVKMKEKGDIPEGYSVSREKKERFSLILESASTNQTSMYLCASSFPGLSTEAFFGQGTRLTVV.

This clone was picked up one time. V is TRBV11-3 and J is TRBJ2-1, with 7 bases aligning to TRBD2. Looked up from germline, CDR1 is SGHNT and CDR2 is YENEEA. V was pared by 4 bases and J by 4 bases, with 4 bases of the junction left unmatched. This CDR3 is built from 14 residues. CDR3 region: CASSSGGNYNEQFF. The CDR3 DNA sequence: TGTGCCAGCAGCTCCGGGGGGAATTACAATGAGCAGTTCTTC.

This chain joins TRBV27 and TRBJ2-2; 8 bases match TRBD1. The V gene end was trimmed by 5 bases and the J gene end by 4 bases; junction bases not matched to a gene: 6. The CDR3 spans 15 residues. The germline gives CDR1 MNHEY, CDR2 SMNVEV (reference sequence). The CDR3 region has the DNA TGTGCCAGCAGTCCAAAGACAGGGGTCACCGGGGAGCTGTTTTTT. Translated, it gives CASSPKTGVTGELFF.

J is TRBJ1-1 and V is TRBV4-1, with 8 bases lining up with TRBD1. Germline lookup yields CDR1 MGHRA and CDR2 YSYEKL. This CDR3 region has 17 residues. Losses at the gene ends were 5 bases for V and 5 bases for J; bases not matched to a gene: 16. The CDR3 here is CASSGDRGPPRGTEAFF. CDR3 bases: TGCGCCAGCAGCGGAGACAGGGGACCTCCTCGAGGGACTGAAGCTTTCTTT.

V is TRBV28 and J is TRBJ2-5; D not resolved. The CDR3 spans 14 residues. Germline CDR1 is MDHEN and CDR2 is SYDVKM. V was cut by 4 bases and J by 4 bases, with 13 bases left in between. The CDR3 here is CASSYKLLSETQYF. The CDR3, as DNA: TGTGCCAGCAGTTACAAATTGTTATCAGAGACCCAGTACTTC.

CDR3 sequence (DNA): TGCAGCGTTGCCGCAGGGGTAGGTAATGAGCAGTTCTTC. This translates into CSVAAGVGNEQFF. V is TRBV29-1 and J is TRBJ2-1, with a possible D match to TRBD1 (6 bases). The CDR3 runs 13 residues. The germline V gene has CDR1 SQVTM and CDR2 ANQGSEA. V gave up 4 bases and J gave up 7 bases, with 14 bases separating them.

Here the CDR3 reads CASSLDRANTEAFF. DNA of the CDR3: TGTGCCAGCAGCTTAGACAGGGCGAACACTGAAGCTTTCTTT. The J gene is TRBJ1-1, the V gene TRBV7-3; 7 bases agree with TRBD1. The CDR3 sequence is 14 residues long. The germline V gene has CDR1 SGHTA and CDR2 FQGTGA. V lost 2 bases, J lost 1 base, and 1 base stayed unmatched.

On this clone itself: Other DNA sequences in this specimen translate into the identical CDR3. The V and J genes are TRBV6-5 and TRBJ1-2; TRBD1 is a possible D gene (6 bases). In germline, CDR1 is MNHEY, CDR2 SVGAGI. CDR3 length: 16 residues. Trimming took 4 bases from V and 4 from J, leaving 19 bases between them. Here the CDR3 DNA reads TGTGCCAGCAGTTCGATTATGAGGGGGGGTATCTATGGCTACACCTTC. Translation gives CASSSIMRGGIYGYTF.

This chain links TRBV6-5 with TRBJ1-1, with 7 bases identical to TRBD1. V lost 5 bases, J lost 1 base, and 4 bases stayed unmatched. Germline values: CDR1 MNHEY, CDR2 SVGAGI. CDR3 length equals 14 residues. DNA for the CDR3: TGTGCCAGCAGTCACCGGGACAGGAACACTGAAGCTTTCTTT. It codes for CASSHRDRNTEAFF.

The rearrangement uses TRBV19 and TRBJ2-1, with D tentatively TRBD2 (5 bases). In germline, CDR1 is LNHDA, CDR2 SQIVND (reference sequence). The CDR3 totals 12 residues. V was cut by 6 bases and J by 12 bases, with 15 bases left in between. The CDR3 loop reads CASRSTGMTQFF. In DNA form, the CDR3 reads TGTGCCAGTAGGTCAACCGGGATGACGCAGTTCTTC.

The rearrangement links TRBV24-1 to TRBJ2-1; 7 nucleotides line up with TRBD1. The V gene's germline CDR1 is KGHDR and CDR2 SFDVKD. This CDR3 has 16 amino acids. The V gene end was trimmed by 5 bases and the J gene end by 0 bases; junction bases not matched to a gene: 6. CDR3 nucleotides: TGTGCCACCAGTGGTTGGACAGGCAGCTCCTACAATGAGCAGTTCTTC. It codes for CATSGWTGSSYNEQFF.

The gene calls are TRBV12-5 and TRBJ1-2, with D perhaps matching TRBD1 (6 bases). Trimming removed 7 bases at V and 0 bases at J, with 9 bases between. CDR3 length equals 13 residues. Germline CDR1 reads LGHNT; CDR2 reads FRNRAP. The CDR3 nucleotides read TGTGCTAGTGCCGGGACAACTAACTATGGCTACACCTTC. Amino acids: CASAGTTNYGYTF.

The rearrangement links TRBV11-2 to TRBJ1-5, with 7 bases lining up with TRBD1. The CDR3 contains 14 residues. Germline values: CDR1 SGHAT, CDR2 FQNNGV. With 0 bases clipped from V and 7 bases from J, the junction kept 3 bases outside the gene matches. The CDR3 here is CASSLDRGDQPQHF. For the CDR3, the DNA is TGTGCCAGCAGCTTAGACAGGGGGGACCAGCCCCAGCATTTT.

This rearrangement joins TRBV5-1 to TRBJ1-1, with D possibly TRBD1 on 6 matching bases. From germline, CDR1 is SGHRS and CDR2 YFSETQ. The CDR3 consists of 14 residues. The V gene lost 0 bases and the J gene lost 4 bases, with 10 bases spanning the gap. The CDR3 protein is CASSLEQGITEAFF. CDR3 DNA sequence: TGCGCCAGCAGCTTGGAACAGGGAATCACTGAAGCTTTCTTT.

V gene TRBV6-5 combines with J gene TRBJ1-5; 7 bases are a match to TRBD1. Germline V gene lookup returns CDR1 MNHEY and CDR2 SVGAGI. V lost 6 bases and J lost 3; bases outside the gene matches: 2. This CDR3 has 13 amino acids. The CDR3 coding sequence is TGTGCCAGCAGCGGACAGGTCAATCAGCCCCAGCATTTT. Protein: CASSGQVNQPQHF.

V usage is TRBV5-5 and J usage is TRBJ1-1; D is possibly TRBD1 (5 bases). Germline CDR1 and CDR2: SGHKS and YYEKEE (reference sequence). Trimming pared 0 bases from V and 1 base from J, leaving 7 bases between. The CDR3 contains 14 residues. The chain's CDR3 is CASSLDRPNTEAFF. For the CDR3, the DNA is TGTGCCAGCAGCTTGGACAGGCCGAACACTGAAGCTTTCTTT.

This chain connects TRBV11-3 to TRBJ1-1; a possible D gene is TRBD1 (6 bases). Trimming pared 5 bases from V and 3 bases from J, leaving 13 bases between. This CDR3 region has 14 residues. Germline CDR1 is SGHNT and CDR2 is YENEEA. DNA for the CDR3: TGTGCCAGCAGCGCGCTCAGGGGATACACTGAAGCTTTCTTT. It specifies CASSALRGYTEAFF. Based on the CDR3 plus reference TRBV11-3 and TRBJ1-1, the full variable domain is EAGVVQSPRYKIIEKKQPVAFWCNPISGHNTLYWYLQNLGQGPELLIRYENEEAVDDSQLPKDRFSAERLKGVDSTLKIQPAELGDSAVYLCASSALRGYTEAFFGQGTRLTVV.

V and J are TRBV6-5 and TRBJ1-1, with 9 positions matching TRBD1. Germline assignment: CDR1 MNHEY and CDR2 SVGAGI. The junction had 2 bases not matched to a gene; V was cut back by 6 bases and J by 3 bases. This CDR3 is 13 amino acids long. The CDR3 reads CASRGTGYTEAFF. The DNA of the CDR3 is TGTGCCAGCAGGGGGACAGGGTACACTGAAGCTTTCTTT.